Below, 32 T cell receptor beta chains from the same sample are listed, as sequenced in a study of T cells in Graves' hyperthyroidism and ophthalmopathy. Amplification yielded TCR beta CDR3 regions, with RNA transcripts as the source. HTBI primers were used for first-round RT-PCR of the TCR CDR3. MiXCR, run by TCRdb on the multiplex PCR reads, gives a single entry per CDR3 protein. Found here are nearly 750,000 distinct CDR3 sequences, under 45% of them singletons; the top ten hold 30% to 40%. The sample was blood. These receptors were obtained from a woman in her forties with Graves' hyperthyroidism.

The V and J genes are TRBV19 and TRBJ1-5; D is perhaps TRBD1 (5 bases). There are 15 residues in the CDR3. Germline V lookup: CDR1 LNHDA, CDR2 SQIVND (reference sequence). Trimming took 3 bases from V and 2 from J, leaving 11 bases between them. The CDR3 protein is CASSIIGVGNQPQHF. The DNA of the CDR3 is TGTGCCAGTAGTATCATAGGGGTAGGCAATCAGCCCCAGCATTTT.

The J gene is TRBJ1-1, the V gene TRBV7-9; possible D gene TRBD1, 6 bases. This CDR3 is 14 amino acids long. V shed 5 bases and J shed 4 bases, with 14 bases lying between them. Germline CDR1 SEHNR, CDR2 FQNEAQ (reference sequence). The CDR3, as DNA: TGTGCCAGCAGCGTGACAGGTTTGGCCACTGAAGCTTTCTTT. Amino acid sequence: CASSVTGLATEAFF.

The chain employs TRBV7-9 and TRBJ2-7; the D is unclear. The DNA end is more similar to TRBJ2-1, so the J call may be wrong. Germline V gene sequence: CDR1 SEHNR, CDR2 FQNEAQ (reference sequence). This CDR3 has 11 residues. CDR3 bases: TGTGCCAGCAGCTTATGGGGTGAGCAGTTCTTC. Residues: CASSLWGEQFF.

The chain combines TRBV7-2 with TRBJ2-2; D unresolved. The CDR3 totals 16 residues. Trimming removed 8 bases at V and 3 bases at J, with 19 bases between. Germline values: CDR1 SGHTA, CDR2 FQGNSA. In DNA form, the CDR3 reads TGTGCCAGCTCCAGCCAGGTTCAGCTCGACACCGGGGAGCTGTTTTTT. Protein: CASSSQVQLDTGELFF. Combining the CDR3 with reference TRBV7-2 and TRBJ2-2 gives the whole variable domain GAGVSQSPSNKVTEKGKDVELRCDPISGHTALYWYRQSLGQGLEFLIYFQGNSAPDKSGLPSDRFSAERTGGSVSTLTIQRTQQEDSAVYLCASSSQVQLDTGELFFGEGSRLTVL.

This chain links TRBV9 with TRBJ2-5, with D tentatively TRBD1 or TRBD2 (6 bases each). The CDR3 extends over 19 amino acids. Between the trimmed V and J ends, which lost 3 bases and 2 bases, there was a span of 26 bases. In germline, CDR1 is SGDLS, CDR2 YYNGEE. The CDR3 DNA follows: TGTGCCAGCAGCGGTTCCTATAGTCCCGGGCAGGGGAGGCAAGAGACCCAGTACTTC. This codes for CASSGSYSPGQGRQETQYF.

This chain joins TRBV7-3 and TRBJ1-1; D not certain. V shed 5 bases and J shed 0 bases, with 13 bases lying between them. Germline values: CDR1 SGHTA, CDR2 FQGTGA. This CDR3 is 15 amino acids long. CDR3 DNA sequence: TGTGCCAGCAGCCGCTTAGCAGCCCTGAACACTGAAGCTTTCTTT. As protein: CASSRLAALNTEAFF.

This clonotype has only a few counts. The chain links TRBV5-6 to TRBJ1-1; TRBD1 matches at 7 bases. The V segment lost 0 bases and the J segment 3 bases; nucleotides outside the gene matches: 5. The germline gives CDR1 SGHDT, CDR2 YYEEEE. The CDR3 extends over 15 amino acids. The CDR3 loop reads CASSLVGGQDTEAFF. In nucleotides, the CDR3 is TGTGCCAGCAGCTTGGTAGGGGGCCAGGACACTGAAGCTTTCTTT.

The chain carries TRBV6-6 and TRBJ2-2, with D possibly TRBD1 on 6 matching bases. V lost 6 bases to trimming and J lost 0 bases, with 11 bases between them. Per germline, CDR1 MNHNY and CDR2 SVGAGI (reference sequence). The CDR3 is 15 amino acids. In nucleotides, the CDR3 is TGTGCCAGCAGCCCTAGGACAGCGAACACCGGGGAGCTGTTTTTT. This codes for CASSPRTANTGELFF.

This chain links TRBV10-3 with TRBJ2-7; D is possibly TRBD2 (5 bases). The germline V and J ends were trimmed by 7 bases and 5 bases, with 15 bases remaining between them. Germline loops: CDR1 ENHRY, CDR2 SYGVKD. There are 13 residues in the CDR3. The CDR3 DNA reads as TGTGCCATCAACCAAATGGGAGACCACGAGCAGTACTTC. Translating it yields CAINQMGDHEQYF.

This clonotype is a singleton in its sample. One end of the junction is discordant with germline, which a read error may explain. The chain uses TRBV6-5 and TRBJ1-2; a possible D gene is TRBD1 (5 bases). The length of the CDR3 is 14 residues. From germline, CDR1 is MNHEY and CDR2 SVGAGI. The CDR3 here is CAISYSSGLYGYTF. CDR3 nucleotides: TGTGCCATCAGTTACTCGTCGGGGCTCTATGGCTACACCTTC.

For this clonotype: It is unclear where the CDR3 begins or ends on the DNA, so no DNA is shown, and the CDR3 is as TCRdb lists it. V and J are TRBV9 and TRBJ1-2; whether TRBD1, the table's D call, matches the DNA was not checked. The CDR3 numbers 11 amino acids, ends counted. Germline V gene sequence: CDR1 SGDLS, CDR2 YYNGEE. This chain's CDR3 is CASSVAGGTTF.

This clonotype was seen repeatedly, ten times or more. The V gene is TRBV7-2, the J gene TRBJ1-4; D might be TRBD1 (5 bases). V dropped 0 bases and J dropped 3 bases, with 8 bases sitting between them. The CDR3 is made up of 15 amino acids. The germline CDR1 and CDR2 sequences are SGHTA and FQGNSA. CDR3 sequence reads: CASSLAGRPNEKLFF. The CDR3, as DNA: TGTGCCAGCAGCTTAGCGGGACGGCCTAATGAAAAACTGTTTTTT.

This clonotype has a count of ten or more. The rearrangement links TRBV12-3 or TRBV12-4 to TRBJ2-7; the D gene is possibly TRBD1 (5 bases). Trimming took off 0 bases at V and 7 bases at J, with 13 bases between the two ends. The CDR3 totals 14 residues. The CDR3 nucleotides read TGTGCCAGCAGTTTAGCGCAGGGTGAAGGTGAGCAGTACTTC. Translated, it gives CASSLAQGEGEQYF.

This clonotype has more than one count but fewer than ten. V and J are TRBV6-6 and TRBJ2-7; D perhaps matches TRBD2 (5 bases). This CDR3 has 16 amino acids. Germline V gene lookup returns CDR1 MNHNY and CDR2 SVGAGI (reference sequence). Trimming took off 1 base at V and 0 bases at J, with 13 bases between the two ends. The CDR3 spells CASSYLGRGYSYEQYF. The CDR3 DNA follows: TGTGCCAGCAGTTACTTAGGGAGAGGGTACTCCTACGAGCAGTACTTC.

V is TRBV7-2 and J is TRBJ2-7, with D perhaps matching TRBD1 or TRBD2 (6 bases each). This CDR3 contains 14 residues. Germline CDR1 SGHTA, CDR2 FQGNSA. Trimming left V 1 base short and J 7 bases short, with 14 bases between. The CDR3 bases are TGTGCCAGCAGCTTAGAGGGGGGTGGCCGGGAGCAGTACTTC. It yields the protein CASSLEGGGREQYF.

This clonotype was seen at least ten times. The CDR3, as DNA: TGTGCCAGCAGCGTAGCGCCGGGCTACGAGCAGTACTTC. Its translation is CASSVAPGYEQYF. J is TRBJ2-7 and V is TRBV9; unclear D gene. Trimming shortened V by 0 bases and J by 3 bases, and 7 bases separated the two germline ends. The CDR3 totals 13 residues. Germline values: CDR1 SGDLS, CDR2 YYNGEE.

This clonotype has just a few counts. Here the CDR3 reads CASSAKGQRINTGELFF. DNA of the CDR3: TGTGCCAGCAGCGCCAAGGGACAACGCATTAACACCGGGGAGCTGTTTTTT. The J gene is TRBJ2-2, the V gene TRBV9; possible D gene TRBD1, 6 bases. CDR1 and CDR2 from the germline V gene are SGDLS and YYNGEE. The germline V and J ends were trimmed by 3 bases and 2 bases, with 17 bases remaining between them. This CDR3 spans 17 amino acids. Drawing the rest from reference TRBV9 and TRBJ2-2, the complete variable domain is DSGVTQTPKHLITATGQRVTLRCSPRSGDLSVYWYQQSLDQGLQFLIQYYNGEERAKGNILERFSAQQFPDLHSELNLSSLELGDSALYFCASSAKGQRINTGELFFGEGSRLTVL.

To note about this clonotype: This may arise from a read error, as a much more abundant clone is one base away. This chain uses TRBV11-2 with TRBJ2-6; D tentatively fits TRBD1 or TRBD2 (5 bases each). From germline, CDR1 is SGHAT and CDR2 FQNNGV. The CDR3 extends over 19 amino acids. The germline V and J ends were trimmed by 5 bases and 2 bases, with 22 bases remaining between them. CDR3 bases: TGTGCCAGCAGCCCGCAGTGGGCCAGGGACCCCCCTGGGGCCAACGTCCTGACTTTC. It is translated as CASSPQWARDPPGANVLTF.

This clonotype has a handful of counts. V and J are TRBV5-4 and TRBJ2-6; D ambiguous. The V and J ends lost 2 bases and 0 bases respectively, with 9 bases between them. Looked up from germline, CDR1 is SGHNT and CDR2 is YYREEE (reference sequence). The length of the CDR3 is 16 residues. The DNA for the CDR3 is TGTGCCAGCAGCTTAAAGAAAAGCTCTGGGGCCAACGTCCTGACTTTC. This codes for CASSLKKSSGANVLTF.

This clonotype was recorded a few times. The genes are TRBV5-6 and TRBJ2-3; TRBD1 aligns across 9 bases. V lost 3 bases and J lost 10; bases outside the gene matches: 3. CDR3 size: 12 residues. Germline CDR1 and CDR2: SGHDT and YYEEEE. The CDR3 bases are TGTGCCAGCAGCTACCGGGACAGGGCGCAGTATTTT. Protein sequence: CASSYRDRAQYF.

This clonotype was picked up many times. The chain joins TRBV9 to TRBJ1-5; TRBD1 might be the D (5 bases). Trimming removed 0 bases from V and 4 bases from J, with 11 bases in between. Germline CDR1 is SGDLS and CDR2 is YYNGEE. The length of the CDR3 is 15 residues. The CDR3 here is CASSVDPQGNQPQHF. The CDR3 DNA reads TGTGCCAGCAGCGTAGACCCCCAGGGAAATCAGCCCCAGCATTTT.

A remark on this clonotype: With a much larger clone just one base away, this may be a read error. The V gene is TRBV7-2, the J gene TRBJ1-3, with D unresolved. CDR1 and CDR2 from the germline V gene are SGHTA and FQGNSA. This CDR3 is built from 18 residues. The CDR3 sequence is CASSLWWSKLSSGSTIYF. The DNA of the CDR3 is TGTGCCAGCAGCTTATGGTGGTCTAAATTAAGCTCTGGAAGCACCATATATTTT.

Of note for this clonotype: A much larger clone lies a single base off, so this may be a read error. V is TRBV10-3 and J is TRBJ1-1; unclear D gene. The V end lost 2 bases, the J end lost 7 bases, and 14 bases lay between the germline ends. The CDR3 extends over 14 amino acids. Germline V gene lookup returns CDR1 ENHRY and CDR2 SYGVKD. Written as DNA, the CDR3 is TGTGCCATCAGTGAGGCCTTCTTAGCTGTTGAAGCTTTCTTT. Its protein is CAISEAFLAVEAFF.

A few counts support this clonotype. The chain couples TRBV5-1 to TRBJ1-5; D perhaps matches TRBD1 (5 bases). With 0 bases removed from V and 2 bases from J, the gap between germline ends came to 12 bases. The CDR3 extends over 16 amino acids. In germline, CDR1 is SGHRS, CDR2 YFSETQ. DNA for the CDR3: TGCGCCAGCAGCTTGGGTTCCGGGGCTGGCAATCAGCCCCAGCATTTT. This codes for CASSLGSGAGNQPQHF.

The rearrangement joins TRBV5-8 to TRBJ1-5, with D tentatively TRBD1 (5 bases). Germline CDR1 SGHTS, CDR2 YDEGEE. The CDR3 has 12 amino acids. Trimming cost V 8 bases and J 11 bases, with 17 bases left between them. The CDR3 DNA sequence: TGTGCCAGTAGTATGGGGGAAGGGACCCAGCATTTT. The encoded protein is CASSMGEGTQHF.

In this sample, this clonotype turned up many times. This chain joins TRBV7-2 and TRBJ1-1; D remains ambiguous. CDR3 size: 13 residues. Germline-derived CDR1 and CDR2 are SGHTA and FQGNSA. Trimming left V 6 bases short and J 0 bases short, with 8 bases between. CDR3 sequence reads: CASSTIMNTEAFF. CDR3 nucleotides: TGTGCCAGCAGTACCATCATGAACACTGAAGCTTTCTTT.

J is TRBJ1-1 and V is TRBV4-3; 10 nucleotides line up with TRBD1. V shed 1 base, J shed 12 bases, and the junction held 5 bases outside the gene matches. CDR3 size: 13 residues. Germline V gene sequence: CDR1 LGHNA, CDR2 YSLEER. Here the CDR3 reads CASSQAWTGGTFF. Written as DNA, the CDR3 is TGCGCCAGCAGCCAAGCGTGGACAGGGGGTACTTTCTTT.

The gene calls are TRBV5-1 and TRBJ1-1; D is unclear. Trimming removed 1 base at V and 6 bases at J, with 10 bases between. Germline V lookup: CDR1 SGHRS, CDR2 YFSETQ. The CDR3 consists of 13 residues. The CDR3 is CASSLMSSSEAFF. The CDR3 region has the DNA TGCGCCAGCAGCTTGATGTCTAGTTCTGAAGCTTTCTTT.

This clonotype was seen a handful of times. V is TRBV12-3 or TRBV12-4 and J is TRBJ2-6; D remains unclear. Trimming shortened V by 5 bases and J by 0 bases, and 14 bases separated the two germline ends. This CDR3 has 17 residues. The CDR3 here is CASSLRTEHSGANVLTF. As DNA, the CDR3 is TGTGCCAGCAGTCTTCGGACGGAACACTCTGGGGCCAACGTCCTGACTTTC.

The chain has TRBV29-1 and TRBJ2-2; D is unresolved. The CDR3 sequence is 10 residues long. Germline assignment: CDR1 SQVTM and CDR2 ANQGSEA. Trimming took off 8 bases at V and 1 base at J, with 2 bases between the two ends. CDR3 loop: CSLNTGELFF. In DNA form, the CDR3 reads TGCAGCTTGAACACCGGGGAGCTGTTTTTT.

A few counts support this clonotype. The V and J genes are TRBV2 and TRBJ1-3; 11 bases are a match to TRBD1. The CDR3 totals 15 residues. J gave up 7 bases and V 6 bases, and 8 bases lay outside the gene matches. Germline assignment: CDR1 SNHLY and CDR2 FYNNEI. Here the CDR3 reads CASSLGTGGANTIYF. The CDR3 region has the DNA TGTGCCAGCAGCTTGGGGACAGGGGGTGCGAACACCATATATTTT.

This clonotype was counted between two and nine times. This may be a read error: a much more frequent sequence differs by one nucleotide. The chain joins TRBV29-1 to TRBJ2-2; D perhaps matches TRBD2 (6 bases). Germline-derived CDR1 and CDR2 are SQVTM and ANQGSEA. The CDR3 spans 11 residues. CDR3 in DNA: TGCAGCGCATCCGGGAGCGTCGAGCTGTCTTTT. Translation: CSASGSVELSF.